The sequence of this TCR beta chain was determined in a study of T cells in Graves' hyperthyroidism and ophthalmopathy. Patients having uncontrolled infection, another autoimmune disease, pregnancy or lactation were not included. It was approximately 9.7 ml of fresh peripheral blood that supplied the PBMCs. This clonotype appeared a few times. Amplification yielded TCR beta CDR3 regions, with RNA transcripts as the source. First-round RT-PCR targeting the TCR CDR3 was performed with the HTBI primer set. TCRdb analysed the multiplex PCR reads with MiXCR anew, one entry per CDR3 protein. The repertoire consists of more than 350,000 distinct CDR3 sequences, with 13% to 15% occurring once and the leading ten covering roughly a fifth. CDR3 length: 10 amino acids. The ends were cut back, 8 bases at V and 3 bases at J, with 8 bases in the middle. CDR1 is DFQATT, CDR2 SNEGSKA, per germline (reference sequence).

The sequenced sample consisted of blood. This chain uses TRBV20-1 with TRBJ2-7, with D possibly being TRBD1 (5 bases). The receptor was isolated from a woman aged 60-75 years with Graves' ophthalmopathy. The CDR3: CSLDNYEQYF. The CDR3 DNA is TGCAGTTTGGACAACTACGAGCAGTACTTC.